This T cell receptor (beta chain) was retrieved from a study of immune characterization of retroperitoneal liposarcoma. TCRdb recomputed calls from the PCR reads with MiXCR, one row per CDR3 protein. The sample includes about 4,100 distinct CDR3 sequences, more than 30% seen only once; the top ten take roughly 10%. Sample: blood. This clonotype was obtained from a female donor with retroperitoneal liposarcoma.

CDR3 DNA: TGTGCCAGCAGCTTAGGTTTCAGCGGAATCAATGAGCAGTTCTTC. Translated: CASSLGFSGINEQFF. The chain carries TRBV11-3 and TRBJ2-1; a possible D gene is TRBD2 (5 bases). CDR1 is SGHNT and CDR2 is YENEEA in the germline V gene. The CDR3 loop spans 15 amino acids. V shed 1 base and J shed 6 bases, with 13 bases lying between them.